Given below is one T cell receptor (beta chain) in context. Its antigen is currently unknown. These data belong to a study of shared clonotypes between healthy human individuals. The study separated CD4+ cells into CD45RA+ naive and CD45RA-negative memory subsets. Study-wide findings and caveats: Generation probability values for non-shared clonotypes were lower than those for clonotypes shared by all four donors. Estimated richness values were generally larger in naive subsets than in memory subsets. Several donors held approximately 4.6% of naive CD4 clonotypes in common.

Germline values: CDR1 KGHSH, CDR2 LQKENI. The CDR3 loop spans 16 amino acids. Between the trimmed V and J ends, which lost 3 bases and 0 bases, there was a span of 13 bases. Measured with immunoSEQ multiplex PCR; TCRdb has only the in-frame clones, and not every one. Among 1,400,000 or so clones, approximately 98.5% were seen once, and the ten largest hold approximately 0.4%. This TCR came from a man aged 30 to 45 in good health. Sequencing input: naive CD4+ T cells sorted from blood. Described subset: CD45RA+ positively selected. J is TRBJ2-3 and V is TRBV18; no reliable D call. CDR3 loop: CASSPGFRASTDTQYF. The CDR3 DNA reads TGTGCCAGCTCACCCGGATTCCGGGCTAGCACAGATACGCAGTATTTT.